These T cell receptor beta chains were read from a single sample in a study of blood T cell repertoires in COVID-19. Sequencing was performed with immunoSEQ multiplex PCR; in TCRdb, only in-frame clones are kept and a portion is missing. The sample lists around 220,000 clones, 80% to 85% occurring once. Sequenced: peripheral blood. The source of these receptors is a man younger than 45 with active or convalescent COVID-19. Both conserved end residues are part of each CDR3. D genes are given only for firm matches. Clone size is not always given. Where it is, it says once, few, many or a class for expanded clones.

cdr3_aa cdr3_nt v_call clone_size cdr3_length j_call d_call
CAWSVKQGFDGYTF TGTGCCTGGAGTGTCAAACAGGGATTCGATGGCTACACCTTC TRBV30 NA 14 TRBJ1-2 NA
CATSVGGQGDDEQFF TGTGCCACCAGTGTCGGGGGACAGGGGGACGATGAGCAGTTCTTC TRBV24-1 NA 15 TRBJ2-1 TRBD1
CASSLGGVGANEKLFF TGTGCCAGCAGCCTAGGTGGAGTAGGTGCTAATGAAAAACTGTTTTTT TRBV5-4 once 16 TRBJ1-4 NA
CASSFVGGIEGKLFF TGTGCCAGCAGTTTTGTTGGGGGGATAGAGGGAAAACTGTTTTTT TRBV27 NA 15 TRBJ1-4 NA
CATSKGGNTEAFF TGTGCCACCTCTAAAGGGGGGAACACTGAAGCTTTCTTT TRBV2 NA 13 TRBJ1-1 NA
CASSLVGGKNGYTF TGTGCCAGCAGTTTAGTCGGCGGCAAGAATGGCTACACCTTC TRBV27 NA 14 TRBJ1-2 NA
CASNRGWGTEAFF TGTGCCTCAAACAGGGGTTGGGGCACTGAAGCTTTCTTT TRBV30 NA 13 TRBJ1-1 TRBD1
CASSLPGSLNTEAFF TGTGCCAGCAGCTTGCCCGGGTCTCTGAACACTGAAGCTTTCTTT TRBV5-6 NA 15 TRBJ1-1 NA
CASQGETQYF TGTGCCAGCCAGGGAGAGACCCAGTACTTC TRBV2 NA 10 TRBJ2-5 NA
CASNRDRTTYEQYF TGTGCCAGCAACCGGGACAGGACCACCTACGAGCAGTACTTC TRBV7-2 NA 14 TRBJ2-7 TRBD1
CASSLAARDTQYF TGTGCCAGCAGCTTAGCGGCCAGGGATACGCAGTATTTT TRBV7-8 NA 13 TRBJ2-3 NA
CASSSPRSPAADTQYF TGTGCCAGCAGTTCCCCTCGGTCCCCGGCGGCAGATACGCAGTATTTT TRBV6-5 NA 16 TRBJ2-3 NA
CSARKHEAFF TGCAGTGCTAGAAAGCATGAAGCTTTCTTT TRBV20-1 NA 10 TRBJ1-1 NA
CASSLTGGTDTQYF TGTGCCAGCAGTTTAACAGGGGGAACAGATACGCAGTATTTT TRBV2 NA 14 TRBJ2-3 TRBD1
CASSQGFRGLGELFF TGCGCCAGCAGCCAAGGGTTCAGGGGGCTTGGGGAGCTGTTTTTT TRBV4-1 NA 15 TRBJ2-2 TRBD1
CASSQISNEQFF TGTGCCAGCTCACAAATTTCTAATGAGCAGTTCTTC TRBV18 NA 12 TRBJ2-1 NA
CASSPSPGTGNEKLFF TGCGCCAGCAGTCCCTCCCCCGGGACAGGGAATGAAAAACTGTTTTTT TRBV5-1 NA 16 TRBJ1-4 TRBD1
CASSYSRRLGSSYNEQFF TGTGCCAGCAGTTACTCGCGTAGGCTAGGAAGCTCCTACAATGAGCAGTTCTTC TRBV6-2/TRBV6-3 NA 18 TRBJ2-1 NA
CASSEGDRGQSYEQYF TGTGCCAGCAGCGAGGGCGACAGGGGGCAGTCCTACGAGCAGTACTTC TRBV2 NA 16 TRBJ2-7 TRBD1
CASSPGGLEIEQYF TGCGCCAGCAGCCCGGGGGGACTTGAAATCGAGCAGTACTTC TRBV5-1 NA 14 TRBJ2-7 TRBD2
CASLAGIRNTEAFF TGTGCCAGCCTCGCGGGGATACGTAACACTGAAGCTTTCTTT TRBV28 NA 14 TRBJ1-1 NA
CASSLAGDLYNEQFF TGTGCCAGTAGTCTAGCGGGGGACCTCTACAATGAGCAGTTCTTC TRBV19 NA 15 TRBJ2-1 TRBD2
CASSEGFF TGTGCCAGCAGCGAGGGGTTCTTC TRBV2 NA 8 TRBJ2-1 NA
CASSLQGTEGYTF TGCGCCAGCAGCTTGCAGGGAACTGAAGGCTACACCTTC TRBV5-1 few 13 TRBJ1-2 NA
CASSQGEGSNQPQHF TGTGCCAGTAGTCAGGGGGAAGGAAGCAATCAGCCCCAGCATTTT TRBV19 NA 15 TRBJ1-5 TRBD1
CASSLGRGSYEQYF TGTGCCAGCAGCTTAGGCAGGGGCTCCTACGAGCAGTACTTC TRBV7-9 NA 14 TRBJ2-7 NA
CASSLRGSGGEQYF TGTGCCAGCAGCCTTCGGGGTAGCGGGGGCGAGCAGTACTTC TRBV9 once 14 TRBJ2-7 TRBD2
CASSRDFYEQYF TGTGCCAGCAGCCGGGACTTCTACGAGCAGTACTTC TRBV6-2/TRBV6-3 NA 12 TRBJ2-7 NA
CASSQDGNIQYF TGCGCCAGCAGCCAAGACGGAAACATTCAGTACTTC TRBV4-1 NA 12 TRBJ2-4 NA
CASSYSAGLALGETQYF TGTGCCAGCAGTTACTCCGCTGGACTAGCGCTTGGGGAGACCCAGTACTTC TRBV6-2/TRBV6-3 few 17 TRBJ2-5 TRBD2
CASSIASTGRTEAFF TGTGCCAGTAGTATAGCCTCGACAGGGAGAACTGAAGCTTTCTTT TRBV19 NA 15 TRBJ1-1 TRBD1
CASSSRDGNTIYF TGTGCCAGTAGTTCCAGGGATGGAAACACCATATATTTT TRBV19 NA 13 TRBJ1-3 NA
CASSTPDRILKGYTF TGTGCCAGTAGTACACCGGACAGAATCCTTAAAGGCTACACCTTC TRBV19 once 15 TRBJ1-2 NA
CATSSPNSPLHF TGTGCCACTTCCTCCCCTAATTCACCCCTCCACTTT TRBV28 NA 12 TRBJ1-6 NA
CASSSTGTATYEQYF TGTGCCAGCAGCTCTACCGGGACAGCAACCTACGAGCAGTACTTC TRBV13 NA 15 TRBJ2-7 TRBD1
CASSQDGHGGPGETQYF TGCGCCAGCAGCCAAGATGGACACGGGGGGCCGGGGGAGACCCAGTACTTC TRBV4-1 NA 17 TRBJ2-5 NA
CASSKGYGSGELFF TGTGCCAGCAGTAAGGGGTACGGGAGCGGGGAGCTGTTTTTT TRBV11-3 NA 14 TRBJ2-2 NA
CASSGGFNYGYTF TGTGCCAGCAGCGGAGGGTTTAACTATGGCTACACCTTC TRBV9 NA 13 TRBJ1-2 NA
CASSLNRGYWGYTF TGTGCCAGCAGCTTGAACAGGGGGTACTGGGGCTACACCTTC TRBV7-8 NA 14 TRBJ1-2 TRBD1
CASSFRQGSEYGYTF TGTGCCAGCAGTTTCAGACAGGGTAGTGAATATGGCTACACCTTC TRBV28 NA 15 TRBJ1-2 TRBD1
CASSLGGPEAFF TGCGCCAGCAGCTTGGGTGGGCCTGAAGCTTTCTTT TRBV5-1 NA 12 TRBJ1-1 NA